This is a list of T cell receptor beta chains from one sample in a study of T cell responses to AZD1222 COVID-19 vaccine. Libraries were prepared by immunoSEQ multiplex PCR; TCRdb keeps only in-frame clonotypes and omits some of them. The sample shows 120,000 or so clones, approximately 90% of them seen only once. Sample: peripheral blood, taken on day 0 of MenACWY control vaccination. The receptors stem from an adult in good health. The CDR3 runs from the conserved cysteine through the conserved F or W.

>TRBV12-3/TRBV12-4|TRBJ2-4
CASSLEENIQYF
>TRBV4-2|TRBJ2-3
CASSKHPSAGGSTDTQYF
>TRBV2|TRBJ2-3
CASSTTGLATDTQYF
>TRBV11-3|TRBJ2-3
CASSLDLRGSKPDTQYF
>TRBV5-6|TRBJ2-7
CASSDGTGASEQYF
>TRBV5-1|TRBJ2-3
CASSSGLPNTQYF
>TRBV19|TRBJ2-1
CASSASRDRGIDEQFF
>TRBV7-2|TRBJ1-4
CASSPRGAANEKLFF
>TRBV28|TRBJ1-4
CASSLPGTGQEKLFF
>TRBV21-1|TRBJ2-1
CASRIRGQASYNEQFF
>TRBV27|TRBJ2-7
CASSLSSQHEQYF
>TRBV7-6|TRBJ1-3
CASSLAKRSSGNTIYF
>TRBV7-2|TRBJ2-1
CASSPGGSNNEQFF
>TRBV7-2|TRBJ1-4
CASSATNEKLFF
>TRBV7-9|TRBJ2-2
CATVGLAGGITGELFF
>TRBV5-1|TRBJ1-2
CASSLGQGNYGYTF
>TRBV6-5|TRBJ1-6
CASRNRDNSPLHF
>TRBV19|TRBJ1-3
CASRVYQGQGNTIYF
>TRBV19|TRBJ1-5
CASSTGRLNQPQHF
>TRBV11-2|TRBJ2-1
CASSSGLALEQFF
>TRBV28|TRBJ2-5
CASSLVEETQYF
>TRBV5-1|TRBJ2-5
CASSLALAGGTQYF
>TRBV5-8|TRBJ2-1
CASSSPGTSGKHEQFF
>TRBV21-1|TRBJ2-5
CASSSRGGPGGPVETQYF
>TRBV11-2|TRBJ2-5
CASSLGGGAGETQYF
>TRBV5-1|TRBJ1-3
CASSLASRGGSGNTIYF
>TRBV5-5|TRBJ1-5
CASSLDGTGGQPQHF
>TRBV27|TRBJ1-6
CASSFLGGESPLHF
>TRBV14|TRBJ2-1
CASSQPEYNEQFF
>TRBV11-2|TRBJ2-7
CAGGLAGAHEQYF
>TRBV13|TRBJ2-7
CASSLERGSSSYEQYF
>TRBV7-9|TRBJ1-4
CASSLAILGQYATNEKLFF
>TRBV5-1|TRBJ1-1
CASSFQGETEAFF
>TRBV7-2|TRBJ2-7
CASSLGASGSYEQYF
>TRBV30|TRBJ2-1
CAWSVSGQFYNEQFF
>TRBV4-3|TRBJ2-1
CASSQDRGIYNEQFF
>TRBV5-1|TRBJ2-2
CASSLVGTSSSGELFF
>TRBV29-1|TRBJ2-1
CSVDKVPQGNEQFF
>TRBV2|TRBJ2-1
CASSYSGRNEQFF
>TRBV7-8|TRBJ2-1
CATSGEYNEQFF
>TRBV9|TRBJ2-7
CASSVVWTGGAEQYF
>TRBV23-1|TRBJ1-4
CASTNSTKYEKLFF
>TRBV19|TRBJ1-2
CASSIVSGTGPRNGYTF
>TRBV3-1/TRBV3-2|TRBJ2-1
CASTLAGTYNEQFF
>TRBV7-9|TRBJ1-2
CASSAEGTGPNYGYTF
>TRBV21-1|TRBJ2-2
CASSRGGGELFF
>TRBV12-3/TRBV12-4|TRBJ1-1
CASSLTRGTEAFF
>TRBV19|TRBJ2-1
CASSHGTSGVYNEQFF
>TRBV2|TRBJ2-5
CASKGTSLNQETQYF
>TRBV5-1|TRBJ2-7
CASRPDIGSGEQYF
>TRBV11-3|TRBJ2-1
CASAWTGVTNEQFF
>TRBV4-3|TRBJ1-6
CASSQTGTGNSPLHF
>TRBV11-1|TRBJ2-7
CASSPGDLPRGEQYF
>TRBV9|TRBJ1-1
CASSVVPEMQAFF
>TRBV4-3|TRBJ1-4
CASRQDIGRPYEKLFF
>TRBV4-2|TRBJ1-1
CASSQGEGARLYAFF
>TRBV5-4|TRBJ2-2
CASSLTRRDTGELFF
>TRBV7-2|TRBJ2-5
CASSTGDSLQETQYF
>TRBV30|TRBJ1-1
CAWRANTEAFF
>TRBV6-5|TRBJ2-1
CASRTGTSAYNEQFF